The T cell receptor (beta chain) described here comes from a study of Tregs in tolerant kidney transplant recipients. General study points: Expanding Tregs on activated donor B cells appeared to best identify donor-specific TCRbeta clones. Validation in larger populations is needed because few patients were studied.

Method: immunoSEQ multiplex PCR; TCRdb's copy keeps in-frame clones and lacks some. This sample carries 50,000 to 80,000 clones, approximately 98% of them seen once, and the ten largest clones take 0.34%. The V end lost 1 base, the J end lost 8 bases, and 11 bases lay between the germline ends. Germline assignment: CDR1 GTSNPN and CDR2 SVGIG (reference sequence). CDR3 length equals 12 residues. This clone came up once. Its specificity is unknown. This rearrangement joins TRBV30 to TRBJ1-2; TRBD1 might be the D (6 bases). The sequence derives from a human donor who received a combined kidney and bone marrow transplant. Sequenced here: Tregs from blood, sampled before the transplant. CDR3 residues: CAWSAAGAGYTF. In nucleotides, the CDR3 is TGTGCCTGGAGTGCGGCAGGGGCAGGCTACACCTTC. Using reference TRBV30 and TRBJ1-2 for the parts outside the CDR3, the full variable domain is SQTIHQWPATLVQPVGSPLSLECTVEGTSNPNLYWYRQAAGRGLQLLFYSVGIGQISSEVPQNLSASRPQDRQFILSSKKLLLSDSGFYLCAWSAAGAGYTFGSGTRLTVV.